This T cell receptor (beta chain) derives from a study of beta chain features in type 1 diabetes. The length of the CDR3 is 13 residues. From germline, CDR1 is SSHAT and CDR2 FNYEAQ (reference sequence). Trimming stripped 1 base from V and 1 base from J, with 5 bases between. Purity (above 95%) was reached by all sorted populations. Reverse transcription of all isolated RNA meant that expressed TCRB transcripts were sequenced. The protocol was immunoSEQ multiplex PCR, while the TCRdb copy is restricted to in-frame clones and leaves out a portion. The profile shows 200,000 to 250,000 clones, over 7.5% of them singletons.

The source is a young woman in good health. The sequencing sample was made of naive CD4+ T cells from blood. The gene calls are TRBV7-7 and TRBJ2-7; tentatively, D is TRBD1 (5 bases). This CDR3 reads CASSLDRSYEQYF. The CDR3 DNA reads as TGTGCCAGCAGCTTAGACAGGTCCTACGAGCAGTACTTC.